The source of this T cell receptor beta chain is a study of identical twins. Study outcomes and limitations: The same donors were not followed; conclusions instead depended on cross-sectional statistical analysis.

This clonotype was detected only a few times. The antigen remains undetermined. The CDR3 spans 14 residues. Germline-derived CDR1 and CDR2 are SGHRS and YFSETQ. V was trimmed by 1 base and J by 3 bases, leaving 10 bases between them. TCRdb used MiXCR to reprocess the 5' RACE reads, holding one entry per CDR3 protein. The repertoire includes hundreds of thousands of distinct CDR3 sequences, around 12% of them detected once, and around 1.6% sits in the top ten. These data were also reused for a study on yellow fever vaccine responses in identical twins. That source notes: Twins' vaccine T cell response reportedly seemed partly convergent, partly personalized.

Sample: PBMCs. The chain combines TRBV5-1 with TRBJ1-1; D unresolved. The source of this sequence is a young woman in good health. Written as DNA, the CDR3 is TGCGCCAGCAGCTTGCAGGCGGGGTACACTGAAGCTTTCTTT. It yields the protein CASSLQAGYTEAFF.